The clone carrying this T cell receptor (beta chain) was seen many times. V was clipped by 6 bases and J by 4 bases, with 13 bases between them. The CDR3 sequence is 14 residues long. Germline CDR1 is KGHDR and CDR2 is SFDVKD. The sample originates from a study of patients with pleural tuberculosis. MiXCR was run by TCRdb on the reads, yielding one entry per CDR3 protein. The table shows around 54,000 distinct CDR3 sequences, with under 8.5% occurring only once. This sequence originates from a human donor with pleural tuberculosis. The V gene is TRBV24-1, the J gene TRBJ2-3; D is undetermined. The CDR3 sequence: CATSPGPKPDTQYF. For the CDR3, the DNA is TGTGCCACCAGTCCTGGGCCGAAACCAGATACGCAGTATTTT.